This passage covers 5 T cell receptor beta chains from one sample sequenced in a study of vaccination and CD4 T cells after COVID-19. Treatment in this sample: roughly 10-day PBMC culture with coronavirus spike peptide pools or control peptides (ViraFEST assay). Sequence data for DNA of cultured CD4+ T cells were generated by the Oncomine TCR Beta short-read assay. TCRdb independently ran MiXCR on the PCR reads; one entry per CDR3 protein. The sample has under 15,000 distinct CDR3 sequences, about half seen once; the top ten hold roughly a tenth. These receptors are not linked to any known antigen. Material for sequencing was CD4+ T cells from blood, cultured in vitro. The receptors originated from a human donor who had recovered from COVID-19.

V and J are TRBV10-2 and TRBJ2-3; 11 bases fit TRBD2. The CDR3 sequence is 15 residues long. Trimming cost V 7 bases and J 2 bases; bases outside gene matches: 5. Germline values: CDR1 WSHSY, CDR2 SAAADI. The CDR3 loop reads CASNPSGRPTDTQYF. The CDR3 region has the DNA TGCGCCAGCAATCCTAGCGGGAGGCCCACAGATACGCAGTATTTT.

This rearrangement joins TRBV30 to TRBJ1-5; 9 bases line up with TRBD1. Germline CDR1 is GTSNPN and CDR2 is SVGIG (reference sequence). V gave up 1 base and J gave up 1 base; unmatched junction bases: 5. The CDR3 consists of 16 residues. This CDR3 is CAWSALGQGSNQPQHF. The CDR3, as DNA: TGTGCCTGGAGTGCGTTGGGACAGGGCAGCAATCAGCCCCAGCATTTT.

This clonotype was counted a few times. V is TRBV11-2 and J is TRBJ1-1, with D unclear. Germline CDR1 reads SGHAT; CDR2 reads FQNNGV. The CDR3 is made up of 13 amino acids. Deletions cut 5 bases from V and 0 bases from J, with 7 bases between. CDR3 in DNA: TGTGCCAGCAGCCCCATTATGAACACTGAAGCTTTCTTT. It yields the protein CASSPIMNTEAFF.

V usage is TRBV28 and J usage is TRBJ2-1; 9 bases match TRBD2. There are 15 residues in the CDR3. Per the germline V gene, CDR1 is MDHEN and CDR2 is SYDVKM. V lost 5 bases, J lost 4 bases, and 6 bases stayed unmatched. This chain's CDR3 is CASSNAGGTYNEQFF. The CDR3 DNA reads TGTGCCAGCAGTAACGCGGGAGGGACTTACAATGAGCAGTTCTTC.

This chain joins TRBV4-1 and TRBJ2-3, with D uncertain. Germline-derived CDR1 and CDR2 are MGHRA and YSYEKL. This CDR3 comprises 13 residues. V was clipped by 2 bases and J by 0 bases, with 3 bases between them. The CDR3 here is CASSQQSTDTQYF. As DNA, the CDR3 is TGCGCCAGCAGCCAACAAAGCACAGATACGCAGTATTTT.